The source of this T cell receptor beta chain is a study of T cells in localized non-small cell lung cancer. Study-level points and caveats: Higher blood T cell density tracked longer overall survival. The highest T cell clonality was in uninvolved adjacent lung, above tumor.

Turning to this clone: Its matching antigen is unknown.

Germline assignment: CDR1 SQVTM and CDR2 ANQGSEA. This CDR3 comprises 15 residues. Trimming removed 5 bases from V and 1 base from J; junction bases left unmatched: 2. Produced via immunoSEQ multiplex PCR; TCRdb's table is partial and in-frame only. Of 12,000 or so clones listed, more than 75% are singletons. The chain uses TRBV29-1 and TRBJ2-1, with TRBD2 matching over 13 bases. The sequence derives from an older male donor with stage III lung adenocarcinoma. The material sequenced was peripheral blood, taken before any cancer treatment. CDR3 amino acids: CSVWTSGSSYNEQFF. CDR3 in DNA: TGCAGCGTTTGGACTAGCGGGAGTTCCTACAATGAGCAGTTCTTC.